This T cell receptor beta chain was profiled in a study of post-analysis software for immune sequencing data. The wider study: Recorded disease courses covered relapsing-remitting, secondary progressive and progressive-relapsing multiple sclerosis. Some patients had no subtype annotation.

The germline V and J ends were trimmed by 0 bases and 8 bases, with 10 bases remaining between them. This CDR3 is built from 13 residues. Germline assignment: CDR1 SEHNR and CDR2 FQNEAQ (reference sequence). General study results and limits: Normalized Chao1 diversity was significantly lower in multiple sclerosis patients than in controls. Strong co-clustering by F measure was evident for samples that had been prepared in the same batch. Comparison of patients with controls showed roughly five TRBV segments more frequent in patients, TRBV5-6, TRBV5-1 and TRBV20-1 among them.

Regarding this clonotype: Its antigen is not identified.

Unique molecular identifiers were built into the TCR beta cDNA libraries. The source material, 1 to 10 million T cells, gave rise to 500,000 or so cDNA molecules. A single record per CDR3 protein comes from TCRdb applying MiXCR to the PCR reads. The repertoire holds 450,000 to 650,000 distinct CDR3 sequences, with roughly 40% as singletons. This sequence was found in a girl under 18 with multiple sclerosis. The chain links TRBV7-9 to TRBJ1-2; D uncertain. The sequenced material came from blood. The CDR3 sequence is CASSLADGWGYTF. CDR3 DNA sequence: TGTGCCAGCAGCTTAGCGGATGGTTGGGGCTACACCTTC.